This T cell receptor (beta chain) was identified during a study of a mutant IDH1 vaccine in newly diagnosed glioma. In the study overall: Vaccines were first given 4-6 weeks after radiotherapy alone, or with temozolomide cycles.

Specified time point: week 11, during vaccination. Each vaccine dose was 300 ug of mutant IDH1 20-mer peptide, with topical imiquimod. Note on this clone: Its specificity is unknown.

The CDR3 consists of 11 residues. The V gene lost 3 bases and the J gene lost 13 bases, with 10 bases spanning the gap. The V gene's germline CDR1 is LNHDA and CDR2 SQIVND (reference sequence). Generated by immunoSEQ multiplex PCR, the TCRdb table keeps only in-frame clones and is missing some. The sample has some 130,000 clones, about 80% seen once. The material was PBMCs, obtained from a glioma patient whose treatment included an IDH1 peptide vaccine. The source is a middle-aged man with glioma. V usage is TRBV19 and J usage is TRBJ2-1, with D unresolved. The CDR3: CASSIGVKQFF. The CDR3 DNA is TGTGCCAGTAGTATTGGCGTGAAACAGTTCTTC.